This paragraph covers one T cell receptor (beta chain) sequence. The antigen it binds to is not known. It has no much larger one-base neighbor in the sample; base qualities were not kept. The method behind the library was multiplex PCR. The sequencer was an Illumina HiSeq 4000. To build TCR beta libraries, CDR3 regions were amplified by Arm-PCR using iRepertoire HTBI primers. Before sequencing, the PCR products went through gel purification. In the paper's pipeline: Gene usage analysis of CDR3 amino acid clonotypes relied on the approximately 68 TRBV and over 13 TRBJ segments identified across samples. COPE and FqMerger were used to merge filtered high-quality paired reads into contigs. BLAST was used to align contigs to IMGT TRBV, TRBD and TRBJ reference genes, with CDR3 defined following IMGT. Any clonotype with a frequency above 0.1% was counted as a highly expanded clone. Repertoire diversity was measured by Shannon entropy, and V-J evenness by the Gini coefficient. Clonotypes shared by more than one individual were considered public. The raw public reads went through TCRdb reprocessing: fastp at Q25, MiXCR clone calling, in-frame beta chains kept. For every CDR3 protein sequence, its rows merge into one entry that carries the most common genes and DNA. TCRdb's processing, not the authors', yielded these V and J calls. This sample has 300,000 to 400,000 distinct CDR3 sequences in its table, and 16% of those were observed once. The top ten constitute roughly 30% of the sample.

These data belong to a study of regulatory T cells in long-lasting Graves disease (dated by TCRdb to 2020 to 2022). General notes on the study: Patients with newly diagnosed Graves' disease had been on antithyroid drugs for under 3 months. This study used TCR sequencing and RNA sequencing of peripheral blood to compare persistent Graves' disease patients against newly diagnosed Graves' disease patients. The study took place in China and was registered as a clinical trial. A total of around 35 samples were covered by TCR sequencing, comprising approximately 13 persistent and around 20 newly diagnosed Graves' disease patients. What the study reported, not specific to this receptor: The authors noted that the small sample size was a limitation that may lower accuracy. TRBV28, TRBJ1-2 and TRBJ2-5 were preferentially used in persistent disease, while TRBV20-1 and TRBJ2-1 were favored in newly diagnosed disease. More public clonotypes were shared among persistent patients (fewer than 3,000) than among newly diagnosed patients (just under 1,000). Peripheral blood alone was examined, since thyroid tissue, which constituted the primary lesion, could not be accessed. Sequencing and analysis were restricted to the TCR beta chain. Lower TCR Shannon entropy and fewer highly expanded clones were observed in persistent Graves' disease patients than in newly diagnosed patients, which suggested clonal expansion.

What the time point label conveys for this sample: newly diagnosed GD, antithyroid drugs for less than 3 months. For both TCR sequencing and RNA sequencing, RNA was extracted from PBMCs using TRIzol. The diagnosis of Graves' disease followed American Thyroid Association guidelines. Patients were recruited from an endocrinology department in Xi'an, China. From each patient, approximately 10 milliliters of peripheral blood was collected into an EDTA anticoagulant tube. PBMCs were isolated by Ficoll Paque Plus density gradient separation without further T cell sorting. RNA quality was checked with an Agilent 2100 Bioanalyzer and agarose gel, and concentration with a NanoDrop 2000. CDR1 is given as SGHRS and CDR2 as YFSETQ, both from the germline V gene. Trimming removed 4 bases from V and 4 bases from J, leaving 9 bases between the germline ends. Taken from cysteine to phenylalanine, the CDR3 has 13 residues. Just the 39-base CDR3 DNA is kept, in frame starting at base 1.

This same sample was also part of a study on T cells in Graves' hyperthyroidism and ophthalmopathy. As that second paper reports: Graves' hyperthyroidism was defined as stable when no progression to ophthalmopathy occurred over 18 months of follow-up. The hyperthyroidism patients were between 18 and 65 years old and newly diagnosed, with a disease duration of less than 2 months. Exclusion was applied to patients with uncontrolled infections, other autoimmune diseases, pregnancy or lactation. Diagnoses relied on clinical symptoms, serum thyroxine and TRAb, thyroid ultrasound and orbital computed tomography. For the first round of RT-PCR on the TCR CDR3, the HTBI primer set was used together with the Qiagen OneStep RT-PCR kit. Most expanded thyroid clonotypes (frequency above 0.001) were also detected in blood, suggesting blood repertoires may reflect thyroid immune responses. A model built on a 13 V-J signature distinguished ophthalmopathy from stable hyperthyroidism, reaching about 88% sensitivity and 81.08% specificity in cross-validation and 80%/75% in testing. In validation, progression to ophthalmopathy was predicted by the model with around 71% sensitivity and 72% to 80% specificity, a median of approximately 6.5 months before onset. To identify TCR V-J signatures that set the groups apart, the researchers used a discovery cohort of about a hundred patients, made up of roughly 45 with Graves' ophthalmopathy and 57 with stable Graves' hyperthyroidism. Prospective prediction of ophthalmopathy was tested in an independent validation cohort consisting of some 20 hyperthyroidism patients and some 15 patients who later progressed to ophthalmopathy. The roughly 94 discovery patients were randomly divided into training and test sets at a 7:3 ratio. In more than 5 Graves' hyperthyroidism patients, the study also compared T-cell repertoires from thyroid tissue with T-cell repertoires from blood. After blood sampling, hyperthyroidism patients were treated with methimazole at a starting dose of 30 mg daily, and ophthalmopathy patients were treated with high-dose intravenous methylprednisolone. Libraries were constructed in a second round of multiplex PCR, after which size selection and purification were performed. Libraries were sequenced paired-end with 100 bp reads on an Illumina HiSeq2000. SOAPnuke was used to process the raw data, removing reads that contained adapters or uncalled bases, had a mean Phred below 15, or lacked an exact match to the constant primer or identifier. COPE v1.2.5 was used to merge high-quality paired reads, and clonotypes were defined as unique nucleotide sequences. Clonotypes were aligned to IMGT TRBV, TRBD and TRBJ reference segments using MiTCR v1.1. The analysis included only V-J combinations with a frequency above 0.0001, which together covered 99.2% of the repertoires. The TCS score was defined as F50 (clonal expansion) divided by E x V (chaos), with BLOSUM62-based TCRdist calculated between CDR3 peptides within each V-J. Welch's t-statistics and random forest reduced roughly 500 V-J features to 10 to 15, which were used in a naive Bayes classifier (R e1071). No statistical method was used to set the sample size in advance, and investigators knew the group allocation. The paper describes TCR Vbeta CDR3 sequencing of about 140 peripheral blood samples, made up of 43 ophthalmopathy patients, 70 to 75 hyperthyroidism patients and roughly 17 progressor patients.

This TCR derives from a man aged 40-49 years with Graves disease. Donor details come from another sample of the same person, matched by shared clones. This chain joins TRBV5-1 to TRBJ1-3; a tentative D call is TRBD1 (5 bases match). The material was peripheral blood mononuclear cells (PBMCs), obtained at new diagnosis, from a patient treated with antithyroid drugs. This receptor carries the CDR3 CASSIDRGNTIYF. The nucleotides read TGCGCCAGCAGCATTGACAGAGGAAACACCATATATTTT.